This entry concerns a single T cell receptor beta chain. Antigen: not known. The sample is drawn from a study of T cells in localized non-small cell lung cancer. Study-wide points: Higher T cell density in the blood was associated with longer overall survival, whereas higher adjacent-lung clonality associated with shorter survival. When the top 100 tumor clones were examined, a median approximately 57 of them also appeared in the adjacent lung, which was paired and uninvolved. Uninvolved adjacent lung had more T cell clonality than any other tissue, topping tumor. Tumor samples were not multi-region, leaving intratumor heterogeneity unexcluded.

Only in-frame clones appear in the TCRdb table, and some are missing; sequencing was by immunoSEQ multiplex PCR. Of 17,000 or so clones listed, around 88% are singletons. This TCR was sampled from a male donor aged 60 or older with stage III lung adenocarcinoma. Sample: peripheral blood, taken before any cancer treatment.

CDR3 residues: CASSLPGGPEAFF. CDR3 bases: TGTGCCAGCAGCTTACCGGGAGGTCCTGAAGCTTTCTTT. This chain uses TRBV7-9 with TRBJ1-1; D gene unclear. The CDR3 is made up of 13 amino acids. Germline V CDR1 and CDR2: SEHNR, FQNEAQ (reference sequence). V was clipped by 2 bases and J by 6 bases, with 10 bases between them.